The T cell receptor beta chain described here comes from a study of blood T cell repertoires in COVID-19. Study-wide context: Acute and convalescent COVID-19 samples came from the United States, Italy and Spain. PBMCs, B-cell-depleted T cells, or T cells were the source of the cDNA or gDNA that made up the material.

The germline gives CDR1 MDHEN, CDR2 SYDVKM. The trim removed 6 bases at V and 1 base at J, leaving 2 bases unmatched. CDR3 length equals 14 residues. Under the authors' procedure: Cell counts per sample came from amplifying reference gene primers. Data came from immunoSEQ multiplex PCR; TCRdb stores just in-frame clones and leaves some out. V and J calls and clone size are as listed in that table; D and trimming were resolved from the DNA. The sample contains under 200,000 clones, 88% of which appear only once. The rearrangement joins TRBV28 to TRBJ1-5; TRBD1 matches at 8 bases. The sample was peripheral blood. The origin of this receptor is a man aged 45-65 years who had recovered from COVID-19. Here the CDR3 reads CASSRTGSNQPQHF. CDR3 nucleotide sequence: TGTGCCAGCAGCCGGACAGGGAGCAATCAGCCCCAGCATTTT.